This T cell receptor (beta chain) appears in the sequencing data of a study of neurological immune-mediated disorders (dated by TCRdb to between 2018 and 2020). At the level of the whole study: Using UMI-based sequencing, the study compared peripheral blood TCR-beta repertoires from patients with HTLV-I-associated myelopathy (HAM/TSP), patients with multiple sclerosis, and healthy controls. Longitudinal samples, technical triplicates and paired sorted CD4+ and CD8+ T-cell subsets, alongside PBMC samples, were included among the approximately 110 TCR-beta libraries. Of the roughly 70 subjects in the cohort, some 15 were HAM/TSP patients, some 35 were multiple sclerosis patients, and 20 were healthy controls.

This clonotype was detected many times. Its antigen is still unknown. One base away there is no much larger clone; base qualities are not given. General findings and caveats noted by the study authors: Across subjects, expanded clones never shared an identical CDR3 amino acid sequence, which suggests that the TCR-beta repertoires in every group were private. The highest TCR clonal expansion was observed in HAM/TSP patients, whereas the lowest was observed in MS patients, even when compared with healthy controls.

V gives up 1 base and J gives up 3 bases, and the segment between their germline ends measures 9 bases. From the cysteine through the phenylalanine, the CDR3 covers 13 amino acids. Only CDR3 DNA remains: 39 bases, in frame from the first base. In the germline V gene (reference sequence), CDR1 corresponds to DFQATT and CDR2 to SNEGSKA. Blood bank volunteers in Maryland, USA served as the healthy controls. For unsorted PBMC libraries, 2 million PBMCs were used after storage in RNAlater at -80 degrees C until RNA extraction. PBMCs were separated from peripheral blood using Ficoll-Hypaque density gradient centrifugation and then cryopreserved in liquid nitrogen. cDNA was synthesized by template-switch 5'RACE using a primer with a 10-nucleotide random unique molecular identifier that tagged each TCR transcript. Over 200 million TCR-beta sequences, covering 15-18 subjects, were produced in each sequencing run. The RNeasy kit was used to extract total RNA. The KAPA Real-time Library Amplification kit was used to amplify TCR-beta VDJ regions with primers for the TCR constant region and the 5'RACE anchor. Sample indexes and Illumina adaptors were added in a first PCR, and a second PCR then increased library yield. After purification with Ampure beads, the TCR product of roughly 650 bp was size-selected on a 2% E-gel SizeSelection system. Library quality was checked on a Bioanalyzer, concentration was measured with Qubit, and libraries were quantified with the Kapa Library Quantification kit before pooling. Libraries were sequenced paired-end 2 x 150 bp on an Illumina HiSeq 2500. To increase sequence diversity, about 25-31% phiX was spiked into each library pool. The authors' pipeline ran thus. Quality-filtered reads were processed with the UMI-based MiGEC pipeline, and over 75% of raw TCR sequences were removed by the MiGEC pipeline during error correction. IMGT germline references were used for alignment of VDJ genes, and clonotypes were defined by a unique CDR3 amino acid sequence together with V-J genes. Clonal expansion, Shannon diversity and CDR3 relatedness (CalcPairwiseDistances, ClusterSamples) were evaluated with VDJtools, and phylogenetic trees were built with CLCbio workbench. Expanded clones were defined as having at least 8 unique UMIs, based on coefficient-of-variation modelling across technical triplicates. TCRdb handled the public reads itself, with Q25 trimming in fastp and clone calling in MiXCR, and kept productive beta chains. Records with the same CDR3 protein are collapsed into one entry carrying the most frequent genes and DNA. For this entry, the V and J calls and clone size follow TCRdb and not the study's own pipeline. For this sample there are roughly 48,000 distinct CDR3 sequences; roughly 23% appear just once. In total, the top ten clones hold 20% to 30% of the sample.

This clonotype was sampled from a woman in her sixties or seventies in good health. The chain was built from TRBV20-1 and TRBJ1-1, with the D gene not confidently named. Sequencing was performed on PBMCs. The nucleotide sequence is TGCAGTGCTAGAGTTAATATGTACACTGAAGCTTTCTTT. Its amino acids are CSARVNMYTEAFF.